Listed below are T cell receptor beta chains from one sample, sequenced in a study of cytomegalovirus exposure and HLA in healthy donors. TCRdb's copy holds only in-frame clones and misses some; the assay was immunoSEQ multiplex PCR. The sample has some 150,000 clones, over 60% seen once. Material for sequencing was PBMCs. These receptors all stem from a man between 35 and 55 years old in good health and CMV-seropositive. The CDR3 runs from the conserved cysteine through the conserved F or W. D genes are given only for firm matches. Only some rows state a clone size, as once, few, many or a class for expanded clones.

clone_size j_call v_call d_call cdr3_length cdr3_nt cdr3_aa
. TRBJ2-7 TRBV5-6 TRBD1 14 TGTGCCAGCAGCAAGGACAGGAGCTCCTACGAGCAGTACTTC CASSKDRSSYEQYF
. TRBJ2-3 TRBV2 TRBD2 16 TGTGCCAGCAGTGAAGTCTGGCGGGGGGGTTCTGATACGCAGTATTTT CASSEVWRGGSDTQYF
. TRBJ1-1 TRBV13 . 12 TGTGCCAGCAGCTTAAGAGGGATAGGAGCTTTCTTT CASSLRGIGAFF
. TRBJ1-3 TRBV5-4 . 13 TGTGCCAGCAGCCCACGGGGGAAAAACACCATATATTTT CASSPRGKNTIYF
few TRBJ1-1 TRBV5-6 . 13 TGTGCCAGCAGCCCGGACTTGGGGACTGAAGCTTTCTTT CASSPDLGTEAFF
. TRBJ2-5 TRBV7-7 TRBD2 16 TGTGCTAGCAGCTTAGTTCGAGCGGGGGGGCCAGAGACCCAGTACTTC CASSLVRAGGPETQYF
few TRBJ1-1 TRBV5-6 TRBD1 14 TGTGCCAGCAGCTGGGGACAGATGAACACTGAAGCTTTCTTT CASSWGQMNTEAFF
. TRBJ1-6 TRBV4-3 . 16 TGCGCCAGCAGCCAAGACGGTGGAGGGGAGGACTCACCCCTCCACTTT CASSQDGGGEDSPLHF
. TRBJ2-3 TRBV28 TRBD2 17 TGTGCCAGCAGTTTAACTAGCGGGGGGCAAACCACAGATACGCAGTATTTT CASSLTSGGQTTDTQYF
. TRBJ1-5 TRBV2 . 14 TGTGCCAGCAGTGAATTAGGGAGCGACCAGCCCCAGCATTTT CASSELGSDQPQHF
. TRBJ1-1 TRBV6-5 . 14 TGTGCCAGCAGTTACAACCGCGGGTCTACGAAGGCTTTCTTT CASSYNRGSTKAFF
. TRBJ1-4 TRBV30 . 13 TGTGCCTGGAGTCTCCAGGGAGGTGAAAAACTGTTTTTT CAWSLQGGEKLFF
. TRBJ2-6 TRBV19 . 15 TGTGCCAGTAGTAGAGGCCAGCTAGGGGCCAACGTCCTGACTTTC CASSRGQLGANVLTF
. TRBJ1-5 TRBV2 TRBD1 15 TGTGCCAGCAGCCCACAGGGGAGTGGCAATCAGCCCCAGCATTTT CASSPQGSGNQPQHF
once TRBJ1-2 TRBV5-4 TRBD1 15 TGTGCCAGCAGCCGCGGGACAGGGCCGAACTATGGCTACACCTTC CASSRGTGPNYGYTF
once TRBJ2-7 TRBV5-1 . 14 TGCGCCAGCAGTCCTGCCGGGACATTCTACGAGCAGTACTTC CASSPAGTFYEQYF
. TRBJ2-7 TRBV2 . 14 TGTGCCAGCAGAGTTCAGGTTACTTCCTACGAGCAGTACTTC CASRVQVTSYEQYF